This T cell receptor (delta chain) appears in the sequencing data of a study of Vδ1+ human thymocytes. Study-wide results and limits: TRG sequences recurred across donors, whereas TRD sequences stayed essentially private. In the thymus, TRG and TRD repertoires looked highly polyclonal with Gaussian CDR3 lengths.

Between roughly 98% and 99.6% of sorted thymocytes were Vdelta1+. The template was reverse-transcribed extracted RNA. CDR3 amplicons came from multiplex PCR with pooled V-gene forward and constant-region reverse primers. TCRdb redid clone calling on the multiplex PCR reads using CATT. The data show 80,000 or so delta-chain clones, approximately 37% seen once. Note on this clone: Its antigen remains unknown.

J lost 8 bases, V lost 1 base, and 16 bases had no gene match. Looked up from germline, CDR1 is TSWWSYY and CDR2 is QGS. The CDR3 is made up of 19 amino acids. The specimen was Vdelta1+ gamma-delta thymocytes from the thymus. The subset is: FACS-sorted CD3+ TCRalphabeta- TCRVdelta1+ TCRVdelta2- thymocytes. The sequence derives from a boy under two years old who had congenital heart surgery. The chain employs TRDV1 and TRDJ1, with 13 bases that match TRDD3. The CDR3 here is CALGERGSFPTGGYGKLIF. For the CDR3, the DNA is TGTGCTCTTGGGGAACGGGGGTCCTTCCCTACTGGGGGATACGGCAAACTCATCTTT.